The sequence of this T cell receptor (beta chain) was determined in a study of blood T cell repertoires in COVID-19. Overall study: Samples taken during acute and convalescent COVID-19 were collected in the United States, Italy and Spain. From T cells, B-cell-depleted T cells, or PBMCs came the material, which was cDNA or gDNA.

V lost 3 bases to trimming and J lost 1 base, with 16 bases between them. Germline loops: CDR1 LNHDA, CDR2 SQIVND (reference sequence). The CDR3 is 17 residues long. This clone was found once. In the original workflow: Researchers report that nucleated cell counts were estimated from reference gene primer amplification. The table came from immunoSEQ multiplex PCR; TCRdb's copy has only in-frame clones and leaves some out. The V and J calls and the clone size are those of that table, but D and trimming were determined from the DNA. The sample includes 200,000 to 300,000 clones, around four fifths of them seen just once.

The clonotype comes from a woman in her sixties or seventies with active or convalescent COVID-19. The chain couples TRBV19 to TRBJ1-5; TRBD1 is a possible D gene (6 bases). Sequencing input: peripheral blood. The CDR3 loop reads CASSISRGLGSNQPQHF. The CDR3 DNA sequence: TGTGCCAGTAGTATTTCCAGGGGATTAGGGAGCAATCAGCCCCAGCATTTT.